This passage covers 18 T cell receptor beta chains from one sample sequenced in a study of OX40 agonist ivuxolimab in advanced cancers. Sequenced by immunoSEQ multiplex PCR; TCRdb stores in-frame clones only, minus some. In the table there are several thousand clones, 50% to 80% of which are singletons. The sequenced sample was CD4+ or CD8+ T cells sorted from blood, obtained in a trial of the OX40 agonist ivuxolimab. The receptors originated from an adult with an advanced solid tumor such as melanoma, head and neck, liver or kidney cancer.

The chain's CDR3 is CASMGSGSYEQYF. Written as DNA, the CDR3 is TGTGCCAGCATGGGGAGCGGGAGTTACGAGCAGTACTTC. The chain carries TRBV18 and TRBJ2-7, with 8 nucleotides matching TRBD2. The germline V gene has CDR1 KGHSH and CDR2 LQKENI. V was clipped by 8 bases and J by 4 bases; unmatched bases: 7. The CDR3 loop spans 13 amino acids.

This chain connects TRBV4-1 to TRBJ2-3; D perhaps matches TRBD2 (6 bases). Germline CDR1 is MGHRA and CDR2 is YSYEKL. V was clipped by 1 base and J by 1 base, with 9 bases between them. CDR3 length equals 15 residues. The CDR3 DNA reads TGCGCCAGCAGCCAAGTCGGGGAGGGCACAGATACGCAGTATTTT. This encodes CASSQVGEGTDTQYF.

By share, this clone ranks as medium-sized (0.01 to 0.1%). The chain uses TRBV29-1 and TRBJ2-3; D not certain. CDR3 length equals 14 residues. CDR1 and CDR2 from the germline V gene are SQVTM and ANQGSEA. The V end was cut by 3 bases, the J end by 0 bases, with 10 bases between. CDR3 sequence (DNA): TGCAGCGTTGACGGTTTCATGAGCACAGATACGCAGTATTTT. This gives the protein CSVDGFMSTDTQYF.

The CDR3 bases are TGTGCCAGCAGTTCCCCTCGCGGGGTGGGTGAAAAACTGTTTTTT. Translation: CASSSPRGVGEKLFF. V is TRBV6-6 and J is TRBJ1-4; D is ambiguous. V lost 4 bases to trimming and J lost 7 bases, with 16 bases between them. Germline V lookup: CDR1 MNHNY, CDR2 SVGAGI (reference sequence). The CDR3 is 15 amino acids.

The chain joins TRBV7-9 to TRBJ1-2; 7 bases line up with TRBD1. V lost 6 bases, J lost 3 bases, and 7 bases stayed unmatched. The CDR3 consists of 14 residues. Germline CDR1 SEHNR, CDR2 FQNEAQ (reference sequence). The DNA for the CDR3 is TGTGCCAGCAGAGCCGACAGGGTCGACTATGGCTACACCTTC. Its translation: CASRADRVDYGYTF.

The genes are TRBV2 and TRBJ2-7; TRBD2 matches 7 bases. CDR1 is SNHLY and CDR2 is FYNNEI in the germline V gene. This CDR3 is built from 14 residues. V lost 5 bases to trimming and J lost 2 bases; unmatched junction nucleotides: 6. This chain's CDR3 is CASSYKAGPYEQYF. Written as DNA, the CDR3 is TGTGCCAGCAGTTATAAAGCGGGGCCCTACGAGCAGTACTTC.

This clone was detected a few times. The chain combines TRBV2 with TRBJ1-1, with TRBD1 identical over 7 bases. Germline CDR1 reads SNHLY; CDR2 reads FYNNEI. The V and J ends lost 8 bases and 1 base, in that order; junction bases with no gene match: 10. The CDR3 totals 15 residues. The CDR3 is CASVRGPSGNTEAFF. Written as DNA, the CDR3 is TGTGCCAGCGTGAGGGGGCCTTCCGGGAACACTGAAGCTTTCTTT. The full variable domain, with the rest looked up from reference TRBV2 and TRBJ1-1, is EPEVTQTPSHQVTQMGQEVILRCVPISNHLYFYWYRQILGQKVEFLVSFYNNEISEKSEIFDDQFSVERPDGSNFTLKIRSTKLEDSAMYFCASVRGPSGNTEAFFGQGTRLTVV.

The chain combines TRBV4-1 with TRBJ2-1; D unresolved. Trimming left V 4 bases short and J 10 bases short, with 17 bases between. CDR3 length: 14 residues. Germline lookup yields CDR1 MGHRA and CDR2 YSYEKL. CDR3: CASSRQAGTREQFF. The CDR3 DNA follows: TGCGCCAGCAGCCGCCAAGCCGGTACTCGGGAGCAGTTCTTC.

This clone was seen a few times. The chain is built from TRBV6-1 and TRBJ2-7; perhaps TRBD1 as D (5 bases). Germline V CDR1 and CDR2: MNHNS, SASEGT. Deletions cut 4 bases from V and 10 bases from J, with 11 bases between. The CDR3 covers 11 residues. CDR3 nucleotides: TGTGCCAGCAGTGTCAGGGTTTACCAGTACTTC. Its protein product is CASSVRVYQYF.

This sequence joins TRBV5-4 and TRBJ2-3, with no clear D. This CDR3 is built from 14 residues. CDR1 SGHNT and CDR2 YYREEE come from the germline V gene (reference sequence). V lost 4 bases, J lost 6 bases, and 15 bases lay in between. CDR3 nucleotide sequence: TGTGCCAGCAGCGTTCTGGCGAGCTGGGATACGCAGTATTTT. It specifies CASSVLASWDTQYF.

This clone was seen just once. The rearrangement uses TRBV5-5 and TRBJ2-1; D perhaps matches TRBD2 (6 bases). The germline V gene encodes CDR1 SGHKS and CDR2 YYEKEE (reference sequence). V dropped 1 base and J dropped 2 bases, with 13 bases sitting between them. This CDR3 contains 16 residues. CDR3 coding DNA: TGTGCCAGCAGCTTGAGGATAGCGGTTACCTACAATGAGCAGTTCTTC. Amino acid sequence: CASSLRIAVTYNEQFF.

Comments on this clone: One junction end does not reproduce the germline sequence, and a read error may be involved. The chain employs TRBV11-2 and TRBJ2-3; D is ambiguous. This CDR3 comprises 14 residues. From germline, CDR1 is SGHAT and CDR2 FQNNGV. Here the CDR3 reads CASSSSIMDELGIF. The CDR3 DNA follows: TGTGCCAGCAGCTCCTCCATCATGGACGAGTTGGGGATTTTT.

This chain uses TRBV4-1 with TRBJ2-5; unclear D gene. Looked up from germline, CDR1 is MGHRA and CDR2 is YSYEKL. V dropped 4 bases and J dropped 4 bases, with 7 bases sitting between them. The CDR3 loop spans 12 amino acids. CDR3 sequence reads: CASSPSRETQYF. CDR3 nucleotide sequence: TGCGCCAGCAGCCCTTCCCGAGAGACCCAGTACTTC.

This chain uses TRBV27 with TRBJ2-7, with D maybe TRBD2 (7 bases). This CDR3 region has 15 residues. Trimming cost V 2 bases and J 2 bases, with 13 bases left between them. Germline V gene data show CDR1 as MNHEY and CDR2 as SMNVEV (reference sequence). The CDR3 DNA sequence: TGTGCCAGCAGTTTAAGGGGGGGGGACACCTACGAGCAGTACTTC. As protein: CASSLRGGDTYEQYF.

This chain connects TRBV5-1 to TRBJ1-1, with no clear D. CDR1 is SGHRS and CDR2 is YFSETQ in the germline V gene. This CDR3 contains 13 residues. Trimming removed 5 bases at V and 3 bases at J, with 11 bases between. As DNA, the CDR3 is TGCGCCAGCAGTGAAATTGGGGACACTGAAGCTTTCTTT. This sequence encodes CASSEIGDTEAFF.

The sample holds a few counts of this clone. The V gene is TRBV4-1, the J gene TRBJ1-5; possibly TRBD1 for D (5 bases). Looked up from germline, CDR1 is MGHRA and CDR2 is YSYEKL. Trimming stripped 4 bases from V and 4 bases from J, with 20 bases between. This CDR3 is built from 17 residues. Here the CDR3 reads CASSLLPGTSGNQPQHF. The CDR3 DNA sequence: TGCGCCAGCAGCCTGCTCCCAGGGACGAGTGGAAATCAGCCCCAGCATTTT.

The chain employs TRBV27 and TRBJ1-5; the D is unclear. The CDR3 consists of 13 residues. The V end was cut by 0 bases, the J end by 0 bases, with 0 bases between. The germline CDR1 and CDR2 sequences are MNHEY and SMNVEV (reference sequence). CDR3: CASSLSSNQPQHF. The CDR3 bases are TGTGCCAGCAGTTTATCTAGCAATCAGCCCCAGCATTTT.

The table lists this clone with a count of one. J is TRBJ2-7 and V is TRBV7-8; possibly TRBD2 for D (6 bases). The CDR3 contains 15 residues. Looked up from germline, CDR1 is SGHVS and CDR2 is FQNEAQ. Trimming took 5 bases from V and 4 from J, leaving 18 bases between them. CDR3 sequence: CASSHSGGGKYEQYF. Here the CDR3 DNA reads TGTGCCAGCAGCCACAGCGGTGGCGGGAAGTACGAGCAGTACTTC.